This TCR beta chain was sequenced in a study of PD-1 blockade in classical Hodgkin lymphoma. Study-level results: Among the patients, those starting nivolumab under 1 year after ASCT were excluded. It was reported that newly diagnosed patients had less baseline TCR diversity than healthy donors. Complete responders entered with baseline diversity on par with newly diagnosed patients, the results showed.

A remark on this clone: Antigen unknown.

Time point described: cycle 4 day 1 (C4D1), after 6 weeks of nivolumab. Each patient's relapse followed autologous stem cell transplantation, and brentuximab vedotin exposure varied. Magnetic depletion of unwanted cells isolated CD4+ T cells from thawed PBMCs. Classifying best responses yielded complete response, partial response or progressive disease. CDR1 is GTSNPN, CDR2 SVGIG, per germline (reference sequence). Trimming took off 3 bases at V and 5 bases at J, with 10 bases between the two ends. The CDR3 totals 12 residues. Only in-frame clones appear in the TCRdb table, and some are missing; sequencing was by immunoSEQ multiplex PCR. The sample lists some 30,000 clones, roughly 90% occurring once.

This receptor was taken from a human donor with classical Hodgkin lymphoma. The chain is built from TRBV30 and TRBJ2-5; possible D gene TRBD2, 5 bases. The sample consisted of CD4+ T cells from blood, taken before the fourth cycle of nivolumab. CDR3 nucleotide sequence: TGTGCCTGGAGAAGGACTTTGGAGACCCAGTACTTC. Translation gives CAWRRTLETQYF.